The 10 T cell receptor beta chains given below trace back to one sample, sequenced in a study of sequential checkpoint blockade in melanoma. Some clones are missing from TCRdb's copy, which holds only in-frame ones; the method was immunoSEQ multiplex PCR. The profile shows tens of thousands of clones, 86% of them singletons. Treatment in this sample: randomized to nivolumab then ipilimumab (arm A) or the reverse (arm B). The sample here was CD8+ T cells sorted from blood (inferred from file names), taken from a patient given nivolumab and ipilimumab in sequence. The receptors originated from a human donor with melanoma.

This clone was seen only once. V and J are TRBV22-1 and TRBJ2-6; the DNA was not used to check the table's D call, TRBD2. TRBV22-1 is reported as a pseudogene. This CDR3 region has 16 residues. CDR3 amino acids: CPGRLSEQSRANVLTF. CDR3 nucleotide sequence: TGTCCTGGGAGGCTGAGCGAACAAAGTCGGGCCAACGTCCTGACTTTC.

This chain joins TRBV11-2 and TRBJ2-6; D unclear. From germline, CDR1 is SGHAT and CDR2 FQNNGV. The CDR3 consists of 15 residues. V was shortened by 5 bases and J by 1 base, with 9 bases between the two germline ends. The CDR3 loop reads CASSTQKSGANVLTF. CDR3 DNA sequence: TGTGCCAGCAGCACACAGAAGTCTGGGGCCAACGTCCTGACTTTC.

This rearrangement joins TRBV7-2 to TRBJ2-7; 12 bases map to TRBD2. Germline V gene sequence: CDR1 SGHTA, CDR2 FQGNSA. The CDR3 has 15 amino acids. The V segment lost 3 bases and the J segment 12 bases; nucleotides outside the gene matches: 12. Written as DNA, the CDR3 is TGTGCCAGCAGCTTTTACCGACTAGCGGGGGAACAGCGGTACTTC. Residues: CASSFYRLAGEQRYF.

This chain links TRBV4-1 with TRBJ2-3, with 7 bases identical to TRBD1. The germline gives CDR1 MGHRA, CDR2 YSYEKL. Trimming at V came to 4 bases and at J to 0 bases, leaving 7 bases not matched to a gene. The CDR3 is made up of 16 amino acids. The CDR3 coding sequence is TGCGCCAGCAGCCGGGTCGGACAGGCGAGCACAGATACGCAGTATTTT. Translating it yields CASSRVGQASTDTQYF.

V gene TRBV18 combines with J gene TRBJ2-3, with D hard to call. Per germline, CDR1 KGHSH and CDR2 LQKENI. The V and J ends lost 2 bases and 2 bases respectively, with 11 bases between them. This CDR3 has 15 amino acids. This CDR3 is CASSPGQAPTDTQYF. For the CDR3, the DNA is TGTGCCAGCTCACCAGGGCAAGCCCCCACAGATACGCAGTATTTT.

The count of this clone is one. The chain links TRBV27 to TRBJ2-7, with TRBD2 matching 9 bases. Trimming removed 5 bases from V and 4 bases from J; junction bases left unmatched: 3. Per germline, CDR1 MNHEY and CDR2 SMNVEV (reference sequence). The CDR3 sequence is 13 residues long. The CDR3 DNA follows: TGTGCCAGCAGTCTTAGCGGGGGTTACGAGCAGTACTTC. Amino acids: CASSLSGGYEQYF.

This chain joins TRBV28 and TRBJ2-5, with unresolved D. The J call is doubtful: the DNA matches TRBJ2-7 better. Germline CDR1 reads MDHEN; CDR2 reads SYDVKM. CDR3 size: 13 residues. Here the CDR3 reads CASSRIVYYEQYF. As DNA, the CDR3 is TGTGCCAGCAGCCGGATAGTCTACTACGAGCAGTACTTC.

The chain is built from TRBV4-1 and TRBJ1-1; possible D gene TRBD1, 6 bases. This CDR3 region has 15 residues. V was shortened by 1 base and J by 4 bases, with 13 bases between the two germline ends. Germline V CDR1 and CDR2: MGHRA, YSYEKL. The CDR3 DNA is TGCGCCAGCAGCCAAGTCACAGGGAAGGGCACTGAAGCTTTCTTT. Its translation is CASSQVTGKGTEAFF.

This rearrangement joins TRBV19 to TRBJ2-1, with D possibly being TRBD2 (5 bases). Germline values: CDR1 LNHDA, CDR2 SQIVND (reference sequence). There are 13 residues in the CDR3. V lost 7 bases and J 4 bases, leaving 11 bases between the germline ends. The CDR3: CASTLGAYNEQFF. The DNA of the CDR3 is TGTGCCAGTACACTAGGCGCGTACAATGAGCAGTTCTTC.

V is TRBV19 and J is TRBJ1-2; TRBD1 might be the D (5 bases). Germline V gene lookup returns CDR1 LNHDA and CDR2 SQIVND (reference sequence). The CDR3 has 11 residues. V was pared by 9 bases and J by 4 bases, with 9 bases between. The CDR3 reads CASGHIYGYTF. The CDR3 DNA is TGTGCCAGCGGACATATCTATGGCTACACCTTC.